The clone carrying this T cell receptor beta chain was counted at least ten times. Antigen specificity is unknown. Newly diagnosed hyperthyroidism patients aged 18 to 65 years had disease lasting under 2 months. The entry originates in a study of T cells in Graves' hyperthyroidism and ophthalmopathy. Study at large: Blood from the periphery was taken at initial diagnosis, before any treatment.

The germline gives CDR1 MDHEN, CDR2 SYDVKM. Germline trimming cut 7 bases from V and 6 bases from J; bases unmatched to any gene: 8. The CDR3 sequence is 14 residues long. Amplification of TCR beta CDR3 regions used RNA as the template. HTBI primers were the set used in a first-round RT-PCR of the TCR CDR3. TCRdb itself ran the multiplex PCR reads through MiXCR, one entry per CDR3 protein. The sample lists under 350,000 distinct CDR3 sequences, around 23% occurring once. The study, taken as a whole, reports: Ophthalmopathy was identified by the model a median 6.5 months ahead of onset. Blood also contained most expanded thyroid clonotypes above 0.001.

Sequencing used blood. This clonotype originated in a woman aged 45-59 years with Graves' hyperthyroidism. The chain joins TRBV28 to TRBJ2-1; TRBD2 aligns across 8 bases. CDR3 coding DNA: TGTGCCAGCAAGGGGACGGGACTAGTCAATGAGCAGTTCTTC. It translates to CASKGTGLVNEQFF.